The 11 T cell receptor beta chains below were found in one sample sequenced in a study of CD8 T cells in ankylosing spondylitis. TCRdb recomputed calls from the 5' RACE reads with MiXCR, one row per CDR3 protein. The sample contains 30,000 to 45,000 distinct CDR3 sequences, 9.5% to 11% of which appear only once. The sequenced sample consisted of synovial fluid, either unsorted or a sorted T cell fraction (not recorded which). The receptors were sampled from a male donor with ankylosing spondylitis.

The genes are TRBV6-2 or TRBV6-3 and TRBJ2-1, with 10 bases matching TRBD2. In germline, CDR1 is MNHEY, CDR2 SVGEGT. The CDR3 is 16 residues long. J was trimmed by 2 bases and V by 0 bases; bases with no gene match: 1. The CDR3 DNA sequence: TGTGCCAGCAGTTACTCCCTAGCGGGAGCCTACAATGAGCAGTTCTTC. Encoded protein: CASSYSLAGAYNEQFF.

This clonotype showed up many times. The V call is TRBV19, the J call TRBJ2-1; 9 bases match TRBD2. CDR1 LNHDA and CDR2 SQIVND come from the germline V gene (reference sequence). Losses at the gene ends were 5 bases for V and 4 bases for J; bases not matched to a gene: 6. The CDR3 totals 15 residues. In DNA, the CDR3 is TGTGCCAGTAGTTACGGGACTAGCAGATACAATGAGCAGTTCTTC. Translation gives CASSYGTSRYNEQFF.

This clonotype qualifies as large (0.1 to 1%). The chain joins TRBV9 to TRBJ2-7; TRBD1 matches 8 bases. Germline V gene sequence: CDR1 SGDLS, CDR2 YYNGEE. There are 14 residues in the CDR3. V gave up 4 bases and J gave up 5 bases; unmatched junction bases: 8. The CDR3 DNA reads as TGTGCCAGCAGCCTACGACAGGGGATCGACGAGCAGTACTTC. Protein: CASSLRQGIDEQYF.

This sequence joins TRBV9 and TRBJ2-1; D is possibly TRBD1 (6 bases). Germline assignment: CDR1 SGDLS and CDR2 YYNGEE. Deletions cut 0 bases from V and 3 bases from J, with 22 bases between. The CDR3 contains 19 residues. As DNA, the CDR3 is TGTGCCAGCAGCGTAGCCCAGGGGACCTCAGGATTGTACTACAATGAGCAGTTCTTC. Its protein product is CASSVAQGTSGLYYNEQFF.

J is TRBJ1-1 and V is TRBV5-5, with D tentatively TRBD1 (5 bases). The V end was cut by 0 bases, the J end by 0 bases, with 9 bases between. CDR1 and CDR2 (germline): SGHKS, YYEKEE (reference sequence). The CDR3 extends over 15 amino acids. DNA for the CDR3: TGTGCCAGCAGCTTGGTCGTCAGGGTGAACACTGAAGCTTTCTTT. This encodes CASSLVVRVNTEAFF.

The chain links TRBV5-6 to TRBJ2-3; a weak D match, TRBD2 (6 bases). Between the trimmed V and J ends, which lost 6 bases and 4 bases, there was a span of 18 bases. The CDR3 has 15 amino acids. The V gene's germline CDR1 is SGHDT and CDR2 YYEEEE. The CDR3 is CASIRDFRYPDTQYF. CDR3 DNA sequence: TGTGCCAGCATCAGGGACTTCCGATACCCAGATACGCAGTATTTT. Variable domain in full (rest from reference TRBV5-6 and TRBJ2-3): DAGVTQSPTHLIKTRGQQVTLRCSPKSGHDTVSWYQQALGQGPQFIFQYYEEEERQRGNFPDRFSGHQFPNYSSELNVNALLLGDSALYLCASIRDFRYPDTQYFGPGTRLTVL.

This clonotype was picked up a small number of times. The chain uses TRBV5-1 and TRBJ2-1; 8 positions agree with TRBD2. The germline V gene has CDR1 SGHRS and CDR2 YFSETQ. This CDR3 comprises 13 residues. V was pared by 7 bases and J by 9 bases, with 9 bases of the junction left unmatched. CDR3 sequence reads: CASVLAEGGEQFF. In nucleotides, the CDR3 is TGCGCCAGCGTACTAGCGGAGGGCGGTGAGCAGTTCTTC.

CDR3 sequence (DNA): TGCAGTGCCGCACAGGATGGGGAAGGCGCAGATACGCAGTATTTT. It translates to CSAAQDGEGADTQYF. The chain recombines TRBV20-1 with TRBJ2-3; the D gene is possibly TRBD1 (5 bases). The germline V gene encodes CDR1 DFQATT and CDR2 SNEGSKA (reference sequence). This CDR3 region has 15 residues. V shed 6 bases and J shed 4 bases, with 20 bases lying between them.

This clonotype has more than one count but fewer than ten. This chain joins TRBV4-2 and TRBJ2-2, with D possibly being TRBD2 (5 bases). The germline gives CDR1 LGHNA, CDR2 YNFKEQ. Trimming cost V 0 bases and J 1 base, with 15 bases left between them. This CDR3 spans 18 amino acids. The CDR3, as DNA: TGTGCCAGCAGCCAAGAGAGCGGTCAGGCTCAGAACACCGGGGAGCTGTTTTTT. Protein sequence: CASSQESGQAQNTGELFF.

This chain joins TRBV5-1 and TRBJ2-7, with a tentative D call TRBD2 (5 bases). The germline CDR1 and CDR2 sequences are SGHRS and YFSETQ. The CDR3 is 15 amino acids. The ends were cut back, 4 bases at V and 6 bases at J, with 20 bases in the middle. CDR3: CASSRSPTPAGEQYF. The CDR3, as DNA: TGCGCCAGCAGCCGGTCCCCCACACCTGCGGGCGAGCAGTACTTC.

This clonotype showed up many times. This chain uses TRBV6-1 with TRBJ2-1, with TRBD2 as a possible D gene (6 bases). There are 14 residues in the CDR3. Germline CDR1 reads MNHNS; CDR2 reads SASEGT. Trimming removed 4 bases from V and 3 bases from J, with 10 bases in between. The CDR3 sequence is CASSVGGNYNEQFF. CDR3 nucleotides: TGTGCCAGCAGTGTAGGCGGGAACTACAATGAGCAGTTCTTC.